One and the same sample provided the 25 T cell receptor beta chains below, sequenced in a study of cytomegalovirus exposure and HLA in healthy donors. Sequencing was performed with immunoSEQ multiplex PCR; in TCRdb, only in-frame clones are kept and a portion is missing. The table includes over 250,000 clones, about 86% detected once. The sample consisted of PBMCs. These TCRs come from a woman younger than 30 in good health and CMV-seronegative.

This clone was detected a few times. The chain couples TRBV4-3 to TRBJ1-2, with D perhaps matching TRBD1 (6 bases). Germline V lookup: CDR1 LGHNA, CDR2 YSLEER. Between the trimmed V and J ends, which lost 1 base and 5 bases, there was a span of 11 bases. The CDR3 runs to 14 residues. CDR3 sequence: CASSQGQRGYGYTF. The CDR3 bases are TGCGCCAGCAGCCAAGGACAGAGGGGGTATGGCTACACCTTC.

This clone has just one count. The chain uses TRBV5-8 and TRBJ2-3, with D tentatively TRBD2 (7 bases). V lost 4 bases, J lost 4 bases, and 19 bases lay in between. This CDR3 region has 16 residues. Germline V lookup: CDR1 SGHTS, CDR2 YDEGEE. The CDR3 protein is CASSPEGGPLADTQYF. In DNA form, the CDR3 reads TGTGCCAGCAGCCCGGAGGGGGGGCCATTAGCAGATACGCAGTATTTT. The whole variable domain, remainder taken from reference TRBV5-8 and TRBJ2-3, is EAGVTQSPTHLIKTRGQQATLRCSPISGHTSVYWYQQALGLGLQFLLWYDEGEERNRGNFPPRFSGRQFPNYSSELNVNALELEDSALYLCASSPEGGPLADTQYFGPGTRLTVL.

The V and J genes are TRBV29-1 and TRBJ2-1; maybe TRBD2 (6 bases). This CDR3 contains 14 residues. CDR1 is SQVTM and CDR2 is ANQGSEA in the germline V gene. Trimming pared 1 base from V and 5 bases from J, leaving 12 bases between. The CDR3 here is CSVEGPGLHNEQFF. The CDR3 bases are TGCAGCGTTGAAGGACCGGGACTTCACAATGAGCAGTTCTTC.

V usage is TRBV6-6 and J usage is TRBJ1-2; D is ambiguous. The CDR3 has 12 residues. Trimming removed 8 bases from V and 4 bases from J, with 11 bases in between. Per the germline V gene, CDR1 is MNHNY and CDR2 is SVGAGI (reference sequence). This CDR3 reads CASLTDFYGYTF. The CDR3 DNA reads as TGTGCCAGCCTGACTGATTTCTATGGCTACACCTTC.

This clone has just a few counts. J is TRBJ1-2 and V is TRBV30, with unresolved D. V lost 2 bases to trimming and J lost 8 bases, with 9 bases between them. Germline CDR1 GTSNPN, CDR2 SVGIG (reference sequence). CDR3 length equals 11 residues. CDR3 bases: TGTGCCTGGAGTCCACTCGGGGGCTACACCTTC. Translated, it gives CAWSPLGGYTF.

This clone was counted once. The V gene is TRBV27, the J gene TRBJ2-5, with 12 bases identical to TRBD1. Germline lookup yields CDR1 MNHEY and CDR2 SMNVEV (reference sequence). J was trimmed by 5 bases and V by 4 bases; bases with no gene match: 11. The CDR3 runs to 17 residues. CDR3 region: CASSSSGQGAVLETQYF. The CDR3 DNA reads TGTGCCAGCAGTTCCTCGGGACAGGGGGCCGTTCTGGAGACCCAGTACTTC.

This chain joins TRBV19 and TRBJ1-1; TRBD1 matches 9 bases. The germline V gene has CDR1 LNHDA and CDR2 SQIVND (reference sequence). V was clipped by 3 bases and J by 5 bases; unmatched bases: 4. The length of the CDR3 is 14 residues. The CDR3 here is CASSIGQGTTEAFF. CDR3 sequence (DNA): TGTGCCAGTAGTATCGGACAGGGGACGACTGAAGCTTTCTTT. Full variable domain (outside the CDR3, taken from reference TRBV19 and TRBJ1-1): DGGITQSPKYLFRKEGQNVTLSCEQNLNHDAMYWYRQDPGQGLRLIYYSQIVNDFQKGDIAEGYSVSREKKESFPLTVTSAQKNPTAFYLCASSIGQGTTEAFFGQGTRLTVV.

The chain recombines TRBV5-1 with TRBJ2-5; TRBD2 aligns across 9 bases. V lost 4 bases and J lost 5; bases outside the gene matches: 12. The CDR3 loop spans 16 amino acids. Germline CDR1 reads SGHRS; CDR2 reads YFSETQ. The CDR3 here is CASSQGGSGRRETQYF. The CDR3 nucleotides are TGCGCCAGCAGCCAAGGCGGTAGCGGGAGACGGGAGACCCAGTACTTC. The variable domain in full, completed from reference TRBV5-1 and TRBJ2-5, reads KAGVTQTPRYLIKTRGQQVTLSCSPISGHRSVSWYQQTPGQGLQFLFEYFSETQRNKGNFPGRFSGRQFSNSRSEMNVSTLELGDSALYLCASSQGGSGRRETQYFGPGTRLLVL.

V and J are TRBV5-1 and TRBJ2-4, with 7 positions matching TRBD1. With 4 bases clipped from V and 2 bases from J, the junction kept 12 bases outside the gene matches. The CDR3 sequence is 17 residues long. CDR1 and CDR2 (germline): SGHRS, YFSETQ. CDR3 loop: CASSNRPGGNSKNIQYF. The CDR3 coding sequence is TGCGCCAGCAGCAACCGCCCAGGGGGTAATTCCAAAAACATTCAGTACTTC.

The chain employs TRBV27 and TRBJ1-1; D is perhaps TRBD1 (5 bases). Germline values: CDR1 MNHEY, CDR2 SMNVEV (reference sequence). CDR3 length: 16 amino acids. The V gene lost 3 bases and the J gene lost 2 bases, with 16 bases spanning the gap. The CDR3 loop is CASSFSAGEINTEAFF. CDR3 DNA: TGTGCCAGCAGTTTCTCTGCGGGGGAAATCAACACTGAAGCTTTCTTT.

The V call is TRBV29-1, the J call TRBJ1-4, with D possibly TRBD1 on 6 matching bases. Trimming took off 6 bases at V and 0 bases at J, with 17 bases between the two ends. Germline-derived CDR1 and CDR2 are SQVTM and ANQGSEA. This CDR3 has 16 residues. The CDR3 protein is CSVGTTGFATNEKLFF. DNA of the CDR3: TGCAGCGTCGGGACGACAGGCTTTGCAACTAATGAAAAACTGTTTTTT.

The genes are TRBV7-8 and TRBJ2-5; the match to TRBD1 covers 8 bases. Trimming cost V 8 bases and J 4 bases; bases outside gene matches: 3. Germline V gives CDR1 SGHVS, CDR2 FQNEAQ. The CDR3 sequence is 12 residues long. CDR3 sequence: CASGQGGETQYF. In DNA, the CDR3 is TGTGCCAGCGGACAGGGAGGAGAGACCCAGTACTTC. Full variable domain (missing parts from reference TRBV7-8 and TRBJ2-5): GAGVSQSPRYKVAKRGQDVALRCDPISGHVSLFWYQQALGQGPEFLTYFQNEAQLDKSGLPSDRFFAERPEGSVSTLKIQRTQQEDSAVYLCASGQGGETQYFGPGTRLLVL.

V and J are TRBV28 and TRBJ2-7; a possible D gene is TRBD1 (5 bases). The germline CDR1 and CDR2 sequences are MDHEN and SYDVKM. V was cut by 2 bases and J by 1 base, with 18 bases left in between. The CDR3 is 17 amino acids. The CDR3 nucleotides are TGTGCCAGCAGTTTACAGGGTTTCGGGTTCGGTTCCTACGAGCAGTACTTC. Encoded protein: CASSLQGFGFGSYEQYF.

The CDR3 nucleotides read TGCAGCGTGGGTGGACACTCCTATGGCTACACCTTC. Translating gives CSVGGHSYGYTF. The chain couples TRBV29-1 to TRBJ1-2, with D maybe TRBD1 (5 bases). Between the trimmed V and J ends, which lost 6 bases and 4 bases, there was a span of 12 bases. CDR1 and CDR2 from the germline V gene are SQVTM and ANQGSEA. There are 12 residues in the CDR3.

The chain combines TRBV19 with TRBJ1-1, with D uncertain. The V end lost 3 bases, the J end lost 6 bases, and 14 bases lay between the germline ends. This CDR3 is 14 amino acids long. CDR1 LNHDA and CDR2 SQIVND come from the germline V gene (reference sequence). Here the CDR3 reads CASSISNRGAEAFF. The CDR3 DNA reads as TGTGCCAGTAGTATTTCGAATCGCGGCGCTGAAGCTTTCTTT.

This chain joins TRBV5-5 and TRBJ2-7, with D tentatively TRBD2 (5 bases). Trimming left V 3 bases short and J 1 base short, with 20 bases between. Germline assignment: CDR1 SGHKS and CDR2 YYEKEE (reference sequence). The CDR3 covers 17 residues. The CDR3: CASSWRFAGVTSYEQYF. CDR3 bases: TGTGCCAGCAGCTGGAGGTTCGCCGGGGTAACATCCTACGAGCAGTACTTC.

V is TRBV11-2 and J is TRBJ2-1; 11 bases align to TRBD2. V lost 1 base and J lost 3; bases outside the gene matches: 8. CDR1 is SGHAT and CDR2 is FQNNGV in the germline V gene. The CDR3 sequence is 18 residues long. CDR3 loop: CASSLVLTSGGLYNEQFF. The CDR3 bases are TGTGCCAGCAGCTTAGTCCTAACTAGCGGGGGACTCTACAATGAGCAGTTCTTC.

The chain links TRBV29-1 to TRBJ2-1; D gene unclear. Trimming took off 4 bases at V and 6 bases at J, with 7 bases between the two ends. The CDR3 length is 11 residues. Germline assignment: CDR1 SQVTM and CDR2 ANQGSEA. CDR3 amino acids: CSVVRGNEQFF. Here the CDR3 DNA reads TGCAGCGTTGTCCGAGGCAATGAGCAGTTCTTC.

The chain uses TRBV7-2 and TRBJ1-1; TRBD1 agrees at 7 bases. Germline assignment: CDR1 SGHTA and CDR2 FQGNSA. This CDR3 is built from 15 residues. V was clipped by 3 bases and J by 3 bases; unmatched bases: 7. The CDR3 region is CASSFKGGQDTEAFF. CDR3 nucleotide sequence: TGTGCCAGCAGCTTTAAGGGCGGACAGGACACTGAAGCTTTCTTT.

The count of this clone is one. The V call is TRBV19, the J call TRBJ1-2; 7 bases are a match to TRBD1. V lost 8 bases, J lost 5 bases, and 20 bases stayed unmatched. There are 17 residues in the CDR3. CDR1 and CDR2 (germline): LNHDA, SQIVND (reference sequence). The CDR3 DNA sequence: TGTGCCAGTTGGGCCGGGACAGATTTTAACGCCCATTATGGCTACACCTTC. Protein: CASWAGTDFNAHYGYTF. Full variable domain (remainder filled in from reference TRBV19 and TRBJ1-2): DGGITQSPKYLFRKEGQNVTLSCEQNLNHDAMYWYRQDPGQGLRLIYYSQIVNDFQKGDIAEGYSVSREKKESFPLTVTSAQKNPTAFYLCASWAGTDFNAHYGYTFGSGTRLTVV.

This clone was counted between two and nine times. J is TRBJ1-5 and V is TRBV6-5; 10 nucleotides match TRBD1. Germline lookup yields CDR1 MNHEY and CDR2 SVGAGI. This CDR3 has 13 residues. V was clipped by 6 bases and J by 15 bases; unmatched bases: 11. The CDR3 DNA reads as TGTGCCAGCAGCGGACAGGGGGATTCGGTCCGGCATTTT. Its protein product is CASSGQGDSVRHF.

The gene calls are TRBV29-1 and TRBJ2-2; 7 nucleotides match TRBD2. Germline lookup yields CDR1 SQVTM and CDR2 ANQGSEA. The CDR3 loop spans 16 amino acids. Unmatched junction bases numbered 5, after V lost 0 bases and J lost 1 base. This CDR3 reads CSVEDKSGKNTGELFF. The DNA of the CDR3 is TGCAGCGTTGAAGATAAAAGCGGGAAGAACACCGGGGAGCTGTTTTTT.

The J gene is TRBJ1-3, the V gene TRBV28; TRBD1 aligns across 8 bases. V shed 8 bases and J 4 bases; nucleotides not matched to a gene: 1. The CDR3 spans 12 residues. The V gene's germline CDR1 is MDHEN and CDR2 SYDVKM. The CDR3 coding sequence is TGTGCCAGCCGGACAGGGGGAAACACCATATATTTT. Translating gives CASRTGGNTIYF.

This clone was observed a single time. The CDR3 loop reads CAWSTEINQPQHF. The CDR3 DNA reads as TGTGCCTGGAGTACTGAAATCAATCAGCCCCAGCATTTT. The rearrangement joins TRBV30 to TRBJ1-5; D ambiguous. Trimming took 2 bases from V and 3 from J, leaving 8 bases between them. This CDR3 comprises 13 residues. CDR1 and CDR2 from the germline V gene are GTSNPN and SVGIG (reference sequence). The full variable domain, in which reference TRBV30 and TRBJ1-5 provide the parts outside the CDR3, is SQTIHQWPATLVQPVGSPLSLECTVEGTSNPNLYWYRQAAGRGLQLLFYSVGIGQISSEVPQNLSASRPQDRQFILSSKKLLLSDSGFYLCAWSTEINQPQHFGDGTRLSIL.

This chain links TRBV30 with TRBJ1-2; D not certain. The V gene lost 0 bases and the J gene lost 0 bases, with 11 bases spanning the gap. The CDR3 runs to 15 residues. Germline V gene data show CDR1 as GTSNPN and CDR2 as SVGIG (reference sequence). The CDR3 DNA reads as TGTGCCTGGAGTGTCTCAGGCGCCTCTAACTATGGCTACACCTTC. Protein sequence: CAWSVSGASNYGYTF.